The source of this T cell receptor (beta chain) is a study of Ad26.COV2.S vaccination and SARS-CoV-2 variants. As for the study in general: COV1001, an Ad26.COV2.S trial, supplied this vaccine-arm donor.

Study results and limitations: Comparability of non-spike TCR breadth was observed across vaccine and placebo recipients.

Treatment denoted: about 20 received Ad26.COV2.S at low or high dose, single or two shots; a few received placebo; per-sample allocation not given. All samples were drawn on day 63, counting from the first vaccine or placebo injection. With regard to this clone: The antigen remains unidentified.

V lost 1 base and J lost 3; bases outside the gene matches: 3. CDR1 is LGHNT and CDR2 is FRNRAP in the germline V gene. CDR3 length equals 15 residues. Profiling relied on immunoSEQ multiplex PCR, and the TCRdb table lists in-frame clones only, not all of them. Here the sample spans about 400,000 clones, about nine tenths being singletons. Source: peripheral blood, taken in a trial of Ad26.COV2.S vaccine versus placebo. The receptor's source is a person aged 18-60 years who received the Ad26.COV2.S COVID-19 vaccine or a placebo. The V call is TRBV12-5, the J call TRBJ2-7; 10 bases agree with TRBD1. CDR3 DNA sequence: TGTGCTAGTGGTTTGGCCGGGACAGGGGTCTACGAGCAGTACTTC. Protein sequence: CASGLAGTGVYEQYF.